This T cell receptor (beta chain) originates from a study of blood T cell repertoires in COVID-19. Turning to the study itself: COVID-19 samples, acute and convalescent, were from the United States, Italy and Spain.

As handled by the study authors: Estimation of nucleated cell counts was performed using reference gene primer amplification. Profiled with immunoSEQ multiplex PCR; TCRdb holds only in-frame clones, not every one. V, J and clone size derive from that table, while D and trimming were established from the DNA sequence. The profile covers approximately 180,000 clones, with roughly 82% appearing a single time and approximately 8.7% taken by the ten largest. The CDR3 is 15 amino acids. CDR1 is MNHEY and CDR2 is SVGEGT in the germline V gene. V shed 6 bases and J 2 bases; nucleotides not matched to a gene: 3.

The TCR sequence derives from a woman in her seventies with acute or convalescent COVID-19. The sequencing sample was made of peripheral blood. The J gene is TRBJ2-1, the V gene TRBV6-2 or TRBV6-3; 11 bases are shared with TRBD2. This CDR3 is CASSRLAGPYNEQFF. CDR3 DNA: TGTGCCAGCAGCAGACTAGCGGGACCCTACAATGAGCAGTTCTTC.